These 20 T cell receptor beta chains came from one sample sequenced in a study of response to subunit inactivated influenza vaccine. MiXCR was run by TCRdb on the RT-PCR reads, yielding one entry per CDR3 protein. Counted here are some 640,000 distinct CDR3 sequences, approximately 15% occurring once; the ten biggest clones make up 6% to 8%. The sequences come from PBMCs from blood, collected 14 days before vaccination. These receptors came from a man in his fifties or sixties who received an inactivated influenza vaccine.

In this sample, this clonotype turned up a few times. The CDR3 loop reads CASSFRLGGNEQYF. The CDR3 DNA is TGCGCCAGCAGCTTTCGCCTAGGGGGGAACGAGCAGTACTTC. The chain combines TRBV5-1 with TRBJ2-7; D may match TRBD1 or TRBD2 (6 bases each). The CDR3 sequence is 14 residues long. The V gene lost 2 bases and the J gene lost 5 bases, with 14 bases spanning the gap. Per germline, CDR1 SGHRS and CDR2 YFSETQ.

This chain connects TRBV4-3 to TRBJ2-7, with TRBD2 identical over 7 bases. V lost 3 bases to trimming and J lost 5 bases; unmatched junction nucleotides: 10. CDR3 length equals 15 residues. Germline CDR1 reads LGHNA; CDR2 reads YSLEER. The CDR3 is CASSQTGGASHEQYF. The CDR3 DNA is TGCGCCAGCAGCCAGACGGGGGGAGCCAGCCACGAGCAGTACTTC.

V and J are TRBV10-3 and TRBJ1-5; TRBD1 might be the D (6 bases). The CDR3 totals 14 residues. V lost 6 bases to trimming and J lost 3 bases, with 12 bases between them. The germline gives CDR1 ENHRY, CDR2 SYGVKD. The CDR3 DNA is TGTGCCATCAGCGTCCGGGACACCAATCAGCCCCAGCATTTT. Its translation is CAISVRDTNQPQHF.

This clonotype was picked up a small number of times. The V and J genes are TRBV7-2 and TRBJ2-1, with D unclear. This CDR3 contains 11 residues. Trimming removed 1 base at V and 12 bases at J, with 7 bases between. Germline V CDR1 and CDR2: SGHTA, FQGNSA. The CDR3 DNA reads as TGTGCCAGCAGCTTAGAGATGGGGCAGTTCTTC. This gives the protein CASSLEMGQFF. The complete variable domain, with remaining parts taken from reference TRBV7-2 and TRBJ2-1, reads GAGVSQSPSNKVTEKGKDVELRCDPISGHTALYWYRQSLGQGLEFLIYFQGNSAPDKSGLPSDRFSAERTGGSVSTLTIQRTQQEDSAVYLCASSLEMGQFFGPGTRLTVL.

In its sample, this clonotype was seen many times. The chain carries TRBV20-1 and TRBJ1-2; D is unclear. V lost 5 bases and J 6 bases, leaving 13 bases between the germline ends. CDR1 is DFQATT, CDR2 SNEGSKA, per germline (reference sequence). The CDR3 contains 12 residues. The CDR3 DNA is TGCAGTGCTTACCCTGGAAGCCATGGCTACACCTTC. It codes for CSAYPGSHGYTF.

The CDR3 region is CASSSSGGGWQPQHF. For the CDR3, the DNA is TGTGCCAGTAGTTCCTCTGGGGGAGGTTGGCAGCCCCAGCATTTT. The rearrangement links TRBV19 to TRBJ1-5; weak D call: TRBD1 (5 bases). The CDR3 spans 15 residues. Trimming cost V 5 bases and J 7 bases, with 18 bases left between them. CDR1 is LNHDA, CDR2 SQIVND, per germline (reference sequence).

This clonotype was observed a few times. The chain recombines TRBV10-3 with TRBJ1-2; D perhaps matches TRBD1 (6 bases). This CDR3 is 14 amino acids long. Germline V CDR1 and CDR2: ENHRY, SYGVKD. V shed 6 bases and J shed 3 bases, with 14 bases lying between them. The CDR3 nucleotides are TGTGCCATCAGGCGACGGACAGCCGACTATGGCTACACCTTC. Its protein is CAIRRRTADYGYTF.

V and J are TRBV20-1 and TRBJ2-5; 10 bases are a match to TRBD2. Germline V lookup: CDR1 DFQATT, CDR2 SNEGSKA (reference sequence). The CDR3 runs 13 residues. The ends lost 3 bases at V and 2 bases at J; junction bases unmatched: 0. The CDR3 coding sequence is TGCAGTGCTAGGACTAGCGGGCAAGAGACCCAGTACTTC. Its translation is CSARTSGQETQYF.

The CDR3 loop is CASSLAFQRGGNEQFF. The CDR3 DNA reads TGTGCCAGCAGCTTAGCGTTCCAGCGGGGGGGCAATGAGCAGTTCTTC. The chain couples TRBV7-2 to TRBJ2-1, with 10 bases identical to TRBD2. Looked up from germline, CDR1 is SGHTA and CDR2 is FQGNSA. The CDR3 is 16 residues long. V was pared by 0 bases and J by 6 bases, with 5 bases of the junction left unmatched. Based on the CDR3 plus reference TRBV7-2 and TRBJ2-1, the full variable domain is GAGVSQSPSNKVTEKGKDVELRCDPISGHTALYWYRQSLGQGLEFLIYFQGNSAPDKSGLPSDRFSAERTGGSVSTLTIQRTQQEDSAVYLCASSLAFQRGGNEQFFGPGTRLTVL.

The chain recombines TRBV20-1 with TRBJ2-7; TRBD2 might be the D (6 bases). The V end lost 0 bases, the J end lost 4 bases, and 13 bases lay between the germline ends. The CDR3 has 14 residues. Germline CDR1 reads DFQATT; CDR2 reads SNEGSKA (reference sequence). CDR3 DNA sequence: TGCAGTGCTAGAGATTGGCCGCGGGGATACGAGCAGTACTTC. Amino acids: CSARDWPRGYEQYF.

This clonotype was seen a few times. The V gene is TRBV7-7, the J gene TRBJ2-1; 12 bases are a match to TRBD2. Germline V CDR1 and CDR2: SSHAT, FNYEAQ (reference sequence). V lost 5 bases, J lost 6 bases, and 8 bases stayed unmatched. CDR3 length: 16 residues. Here the CDR3 DNA reads TGTGCCAGCAGCGAATATGGGACTAGCGGGTTCAATGAGCAGTTCTTC. Its translation is CASSEYGTSGFNEQFF.

V is TRBV7-9 and J is TRBJ2-3; tentative D call: TRBD1 (6 bases). The V gene lost 0 bases and the J gene lost 2 bases, with 9 bases spanning the gap. Germline V gene lookup returns CDR1 SEHNR and CDR2 FQNEAQ (reference sequence). The CDR3 extends over 15 amino acids. CDR3 in DNA: TGTGCCAGCAGCTTAGCCCGACAGGACACAGATACGCAGTATTTT. This encodes CASSLARQDTDTQYF.

Comments on this clonotype: This sequence may be a read error, since a much larger clone differs from it by one base. DNA of the CDR3: TGTGCCAGCAGCTTGGCCTCAGGACCCCTCCACTTT. Residues: CASSLASGPLHF. This chain links TRBV7-9 with TRBJ1-6; D uncertain. Germline V gives CDR1 SEHNR, CDR2 FQNEAQ (reference sequence). The CDR3 consists of 12 residues. With 3 bases removed from V and 12 bases from J, the gap between germline ends came to 9 bases.

This clonotype appeared a few times. The CDR3 DNA sequence: TGTGCCAGCAGCCCCCCAAGGGTCCACTATGGCTACACCTTC. Translation gives CASSPPRVHYGYTF. This chain connects TRBV7-8 to TRBJ1-2; D remains unclear. Germline CDR1 and CDR2: SGHVS and FQNEAQ. Between the trimmed V and J ends, which lost 5 bases and 3 bases, there was a span of 13 bases. The CDR3 consists of 14 residues.

The sample holds many counts of this clonotype. This chain uses TRBV20-1 with TRBJ2-3, with unresolved D. V lost 5 bases and J 3 bases, leaving 18 bases between the germline ends. CDR3 length: 15 amino acids. Per germline, CDR1 DFQATT and CDR2 SNEGSKA (reference sequence). CDR3 in DNA: TGCAGTGCTGAAACCCCTCGTATTGGTACAGATACGCAGTATTTT. This sequence encodes CSAETPRIGTDTQYF.

This clonotype came up a few times. J is TRBJ1-1 and V is TRBV5-1; D remains ambiguous. The ends were cut back, 0 bases at V and 8 bases at J, with 11 bases in the middle. The CDR3 loop spans 13 amino acids. Germline V CDR1 and CDR2: SGHRS, YFSETQ. CDR3: CASSLGSGGEAFF. CDR3 DNA: TGCGCCAGCAGCTTGGGTAGCGGAGGGGAAGCTTTCTTT.

The chain employs TRBV7-2 and TRBJ2-7; 10 bases match TRBD2. V dropped 4 bases and J dropped 2; count of bases not matched to a gene: 5. The CDR3 spans 15 residues. Germline V gene data show CDR1 as SGHTA and CDR2 as FQGNSA. CDR3 DNA: TGTGCCAGCAGCTCGCGGACTAGCGGAACCTACGAGCAGTACTTC. It is translated as CASSSRTSGTYEQYF.

This clonotype showed up just a few times. The rearrangement links TRBV12-3 or TRBV12-4 to TRBJ1-5, with 9 bases that match TRBD1. This CDR3 region has 13 residues. J gave up 9 bases and V 2 bases, and 2 bases lay outside the gene matches. CDR3 sequence reads: CASSLSGQGPQHF. For the CDR3, the DNA is TGTGCCAGCAGTTTATCGGGACAGGGGCCCCAGCATTTT.

This clonotype was recorded a few times. V is TRBV5-1 and J is TRBJ2-3, with 10 bases lining up with TRBD2. After removal of 4 bases from V and 2 bases from J, the junction contained 7 bases not matched to a gene. Germline V gene sequence: CDR1 SGHRS, CDR2 YFSETQ. CDR3 length: 16 amino acids. The CDR3 here is CASSKAGGPVTDTQYF. The DNA for the CDR3 is TGCGCCAGCAGCAAAGCGGGGGGGCCTGTCACAGATACGCAGTATTTT.

The rearrangement joins TRBV7-2 to TRBJ1-3; D remains unclear. CDR3 length equals 13 residues. Trimming cost V 5 bases and J 5 bases, with 10 bases left between them. Per germline, CDR1 SGHTA and CDR2 FQGNSA. The CDR3 nucleotides are TGTGCCAGCAGCAATCCCAGCCGAAACACCATATATTTT. Protein: CASSNPSRNTIYF. The full variable domain, completed using reference TRBV7-2 and TRBJ1-3, is GAGVSQSPSNKVTEKGKDVELRCDPISGHTALYWYRQSLGQGLEFLIYFQGNSAPDKSGLPSDRFSAERTGGSVSTLTIQRTQQEDSAVYLCASSNPSRNTIYFGEGSWLTVV.